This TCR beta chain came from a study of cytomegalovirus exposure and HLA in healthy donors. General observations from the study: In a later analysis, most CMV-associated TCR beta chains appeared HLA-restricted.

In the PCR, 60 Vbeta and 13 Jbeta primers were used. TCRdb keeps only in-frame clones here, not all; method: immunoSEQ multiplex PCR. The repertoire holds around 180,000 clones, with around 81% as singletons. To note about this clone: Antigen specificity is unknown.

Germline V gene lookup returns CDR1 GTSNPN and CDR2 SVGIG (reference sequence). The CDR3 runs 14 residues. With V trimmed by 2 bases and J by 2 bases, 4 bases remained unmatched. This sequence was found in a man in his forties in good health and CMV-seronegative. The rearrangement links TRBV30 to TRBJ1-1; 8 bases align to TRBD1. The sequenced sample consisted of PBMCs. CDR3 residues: CAWSIGQGNTEAFF. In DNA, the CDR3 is TGTGCCTGGAGTATTGGACAGGGAAACACTGAAGCTTTCTTT. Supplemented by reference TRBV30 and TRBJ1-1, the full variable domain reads SQTIHQWPATLVQPVGSPLSLECTVEGTSNPNLYWYRQAAGRGLQLLFYSVGIGQISSEVPQNLSASRPQDRQFILSSKKLLLSDSGFYLCAWSIGQGNTEAFFGQGTRLTVV.